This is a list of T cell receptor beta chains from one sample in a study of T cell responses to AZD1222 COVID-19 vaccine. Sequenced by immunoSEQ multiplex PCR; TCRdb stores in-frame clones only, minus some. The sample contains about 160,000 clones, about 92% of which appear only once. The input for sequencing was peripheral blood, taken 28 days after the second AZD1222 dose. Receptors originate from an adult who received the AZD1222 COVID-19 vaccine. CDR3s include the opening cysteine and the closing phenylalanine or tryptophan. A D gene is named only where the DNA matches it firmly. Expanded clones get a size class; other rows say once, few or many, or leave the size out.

cdr3_nt: TGTGCCAGCAGCTTATCCCGGACAGGGGGCTCAAACACTGAAGCTTTCTTT
cdr3_aa: CASSLSRTGGSNTEAFF
clone_size: .
v_call: TRBV11-2
d_call: TRBD1
j_call: TRBJ1-1

cdr3_nt: TGTGCCAGCGGAACACAGGGGATGACCGACACCGGGGAGCTGTTTTTT
cdr3_aa: CASGTQGMTDTGELFF
clone_size: .
v_call: TRBV2
d_call: TRBD1
j_call: TRBJ2-2

cdr3_nt: TGTGCCAGCAGCTTGACAGGTAGCAATCAGCCCCAGCATTTT
cdr3_aa: CASSLTGSNQPQHF
clone_size: .
v_call: TRBV5-6
d_call: .
j_call: TRBJ1-5

cdr3_nt: TGTGCCATCAGTGAGTCGGCAGACTCCTACGAGCAGTACTTC
cdr3_aa: CAISESADSYEQYF
clone_size: .
v_call: TRBV10-3
d_call: .
j_call: TRBJ2-7

cdr3_nt: TGCGCCAGCAGCCAAGGTTTGGGGGACAGCCCCGGCGAGCAGTTCTTC
cdr3_aa: CASSQGLGDSPGEQFF
clone_size: .
v_call: TRBV4-3
d_call: TRBD1
j_call: TRBJ2-1

cdr3_nt: TGTGCCAGCGAGACAGGGAGGGAAAAACTGTTTTTT
cdr3_aa: CASETGREKLFF
clone_size: .
v_call: TRBV2
d_call: TRBD1
j_call: TRBJ1-4

cdr3_nt: TGTGCCAGCAGCCCGGGACTCATCCAGGGCAATGAGCAGTTCTTC
cdr3_aa: CASSPGLIQGNEQFF
clone_size: once
v_call: TRBV28
d_call: .
j_call: TRBJ2-1

cdr3_nt: TGTGCCAGCAGTCCGGACCCAAATCAGCCCCAGCATTTT
cdr3_aa: CASSPDPNQPQHF
clone_size: .
v_call: TRBV2
d_call: .
j_call: TRBJ1-5

cdr3_nt: TGTGCCAGCAGCCACAACAGGGACACCGGGGAGCTGTTTTTT
cdr3_aa: CASSHNRDTGELFF
clone_size: once
v_call: TRBV4-2
d_call: .
j_call: TRBJ2-2

cdr3_nt: TGTGCCACCAGCTCCGGGACAGGTCGAAACATTCAGTACTTC
cdr3_aa: CATSSGTGRNIQYF
clone_size: .
v_call: TRBV24-1
d_call: TRBD1
j_call: TRBJ2-4

cdr3_nt: TGTGCCAGCAGCCCCGGACTAGCGGTTAACAATGAGCAGTTCTTC
cdr3_aa: CASSPGLAVNNEQFF
clone_size: .
v_call: TRBV3-1/TRBV3-2
d_call: TRBD2
j_call: TRBJ2-1

cdr3_nt: TGTGCCAGCAGCTTAGTATGGGAGACCTACGAGCAGTACTTC
cdr3_aa: CASSLVWETYEQYF
clone_size: .
v_call: TRBV7-2
d_call: .
j_call: TRBJ2-7

cdr3_nt: TGTGCCAGCAGCCTCAGGGTTGCAGATACGCAGTATTTT
cdr3_aa: CASSLRVADTQYF
clone_size: .
v_call: TRBV12-3/TRBV12-4
d_call: .
j_call: TRBJ2-3

cdr3_nt: TGCGCCAGCCTAAGCTCGGATACGCAGTATTTT
cdr3_aa: CASLSSDTQYF
clone_size: once
v_call: TRBV10-1
d_call: .
j_call: TRBJ2-3

cdr3_nt: TGCGCCAGCAGCTCTTCGACAGGGGAATACACTGAAGCTTTCTTT
cdr3_aa: CASSSSTGEYTEAFF
clone_size: .
v_call: TRBV5-1
d_call: TRBD1
j_call: TRBJ1-1

cdr3_nt: TGTGCCAGCAGAGGGTTAGCGGGAGTGACAGAGACCCAGTACTTC
cdr3_aa: CASRGLAGVTETQYF
clone_size: .
v_call: TRBV27
d_call: TRBD2
j_call: TRBJ2-5

cdr3_nt: TGTGCCAGCAGCTTGGTTAGGGATTACGCAGATACGCAGTATTTT
cdr3_aa: CASSLVRDYADTQYF
clone_size: .
v_call: TRBV7-8
d_call: .
j_call: TRBJ2-3

cdr3_nt: TGTGCCAGCAGCTTAGCGATTAGAGAGTCGGGTGAGCAGTTCTTC
cdr3_aa: CASSLAIRESGEQFF
clone_size: .
v_call: TRBV7-9
d_call: .
j_call: TRBJ2-1

cdr3_nt: TGTGCCAGCAGCCAAGGTCAGGCGACCAACACTGAAGCTTTCTTT
cdr3_aa: CASSQGQATNTEAFF
clone_size: few
v_call: TRBV3-1/TRBV3-2
d_call: .
j_call: TRBJ1-1

cdr3_nt: TGTGCCAGCAACCCTTGGGACGGGGGATATGGCTACACCTTC
cdr3_aa: CASNPWDGGYGYTF
clone_size: .
v_call: TRBV6-2/TRBV6-3
d_call: .
j_call: TRBJ1-2

cdr3_nt: TGCAGCGTAGACCTAGCGGGAGCGACCGGGGAGCTGTTTTTT
cdr3_aa: CSVDLAGATGELFF
clone_size: .
v_call: TRBV29-1
d_call: TRBD2
j_call: TRBJ2-2

cdr3_nt: TGTGCCAGCAGCTCCCCGGGCCATCAGCCCCAGCATTTT
cdr3_aa: CASSSPGHQPQHF
clone_size: .
v_call: TRBV5-7
d_call: .
j_call: TRBJ1-5

cdr3_nt: TGCAGCGTTGATGTAACCGGGACACACTCTGGAAACACCATATATTTT
cdr3_aa: CSVDVTGTHSGNTIYF
clone_size: .
v_call: TRBV29-1
d_call: .
j_call: TRBJ1-3

cdr3_nt: TGCGCCAGCAGCCAGGGAGGGGGCTATGGAAACACCATATATTTT
cdr3_aa: CASSQGGGYGNTIYF
clone_size: .
v_call: TRBV4-1
d_call: TRBD1
j_call: TRBJ1-3

cdr3_nt: TGTGCCAGCAGCTCGATGACTAGCGGGAGGTACGAGCAGTACTTC
cdr3_aa: CASSSMTSGRYEQYF
clone_size: .
v_call: TRBV5-4
d_call: TRBD2
j_call: TRBJ2-7

cdr3_nt: TGTGCCAGCAGCCATCGGGACAGGGGGCAAGAGACCCAGTACTTC
cdr3_aa: CASSHRDRGQETQYF
clone_size: .
v_call: TRBV11-3
d_call: TRBD1
j_call: TRBJ2-5